Shown below are 18 T cell receptor beta chains from a single sample sequenced in a study of T cells in Graves' hyperthyroidism and ophthalmopathy. Template material for amplifying TCR beta CDR3 regions consisted of RNA transcripts. TCR CDR3 regions were first amplified by RT-PCR with HTBI primers. TCRdb processed the multiplex PCR reads anew with MiXCR; each CDR3 protein has one entry. Among hundreds of thousands of distinct CDR3 sequences listed, around 39% were seen once. The source material was blood. All receptors derive from a man between 18 and 29 years old with Graves' hyperthyroidism.

The chain uses TRBV19 and TRBJ1-5; weak D call: TRBD1 (5 bases). CDR3 length: 14 residues. Trimming removed 8 bases from V and 7 bases from J, with 18 bases in between. Germline CDR1 is LNHDA and CDR2 is SQIVND (reference sequence). This CDR3 reads CASSQDPGIQPQHF. CDR3 DNA: TGTGCCAGTTCACAGGATCCGGGGATCCAGCCCCAGCATTTT.

This clonotype was seen only a few times. The CDR3 is CGGGGAGNTIYF. The DNA of the CDR3 is TGCGGCGGGGGGGGGGCTGGAAACACCATATATTTT. This chain uses TRBV20-1 with TRBJ1-3; possible D gene TRBD1, 5 bases. Germline CDR1 and CDR2: DFQATT and SNEGSKA (reference sequence). The CDR3 runs to 12 residues.

The genes are TRBV10-2 and TRBJ2-5, with a weak D call TRBD2 (5 bases). V was pared by 5 bases and J by 2 bases, with 15 bases between. The CDR3 spans 15 residues. In germline, CDR1 is WSHSY, CDR2 SAAADI. The CDR3 region is CASSTTGGRQETQYF. In DNA, the CDR3 is TGCGCCAGCAGTACGACGGGTGGGAGACAAGAGACCCAGTACTTC.

This clonotype has a single count. For the CDR3, the DNA is TGTGCCAGCAGTGAAGCGTCTATAGCCTACGAGCAGTACTTC. Encoded protein: CASSEASIAYEQYF. The chain has TRBV6-1 and TRBJ2-7; D is uncertain. The CDR3 is made up of 14 amino acids. Germline V gives CDR1 MNHNS, CDR2 SASEGT. V was clipped by 0 bases and J by 2 bases, with 8 bases between them.

This chain uses TRBV5-8 with TRBJ2-7; D is unresolved. This CDR3 contains 12 residues. V lost 3 bases and J 2 bases, leaving 6 bases between the germline ends. Germline V gene lookup returns CDR1 SGHTS and CDR2 YDEGEE. As DNA, the CDR3 is TGTGCCAGCAGCTGGTCCACCTACGAGCAGTACTTC. Its protein product is CASSWSTYEQYF. Supplemented by reference TRBV5-8 and TRBJ2-7, the full variable domain reads EAGVTQSPTHLIKTRGQQATLRCSPISGHTSVYWYQQALGLGLQFLLWYDEGEERNRGNFPPRFSGRQFPNYSSELNVNALELEDSALYLCASSWSTYEQYFGPGTRLTVT.

The chain links TRBV4-1 to TRBJ2-5, with D uncertain. The germline V gene encodes CDR1 MGHRA and CDR2 YSYEKL. The V end lost 0 bases, the J end lost 5 bases, and 7 bases lay between the germline ends. The length of the CDR3 is 13 residues. In DNA form, the CDR3 reads TGCGCCAGCAGCCAAGAATCTGTGGAGACCCAGTACTTC. Its translation: CASSQESVETQYF.

The sample holds many counts of this clonotype. The CDR3 region is CASTPGSSYEQYF. In nucleotides, the CDR3 is TGTGCCAGCACCCCAGGGTCCTCCTACGAGCAGTACTTC. The gene calls are TRBV7-9 and TRBJ2-7; TRBD1 is a possible D gene (5 bases). The CDR3 covers 13 residues. Germline-derived CDR1 and CDR2 are SEHNR and FQNEAQ (reference sequence). V was pared by 7 bases and J by 0 bases, with 10 bases between.

The V gene is TRBV5-1, the J gene TRBJ1-2; D gene ambiguous. Germline lookup yields CDR1 SGHRS and CDR2 YFSETQ. The V end lost 0 bases, the J end lost 2 bases, and 8 bases lay between the germline ends. This CDR3 contains 14 residues. This chain's CDR3 is CASSLGMGNYGYTF. The CDR3, as DNA: TGCGCCAGCAGCTTGGGGATGGGAAACTATGGCTACACCTTC. Full variable domain (outside the CDR3, taken from reference TRBV5-1 and TRBJ1-2): KAGVTQTPRYLIKTRGQQVTLSCSPISGHRSVSWYQQTPGQGLQFLFEYFSETQRNKGNFPGRFSGRQFSNSRSEMNVSTLELGDSALYLCASSLGMGNYGYTFGSGTRLTVV.

This chain uses TRBV4-1 with TRBJ2-7; TRBD2 matches at 9 bases. Germline assignment: CDR1 MGHRA and CDR2 YSYEKL. V lost 0 bases and J lost 1; bases outside the gene matches: 4. CDR3 length equals 16 residues. The CDR3 loop reads CASSQEVSGGSYEQYF. The DNA for the CDR3 is TGCGCCAGCAGCCAAGAAGTTAGCGGGGGTTCCTACGAGCAGTACTTC.

The J gene is TRBJ1-6, the V gene TRBV12-3 or TRBV12-4; 12 bases align to TRBD1. V was pared by 2 bases and J by 9 bases, with 11 bases of the junction left unmatched. The CDR3 length is 18 residues. CDR3 region: CASSLKSGDRGRVSPLHF. The CDR3 DNA reads as TGTGCCAGCAGTTTAAAGTCGGGGGACAGGGGGCGGGTTTCACCCCTCCACTTT.

This chain links TRBV7-8 with TRBJ2-7; no reliable D call. Germline V gene sequence: CDR1 SGHVS, CDR2 FQNEAQ. Trimming stripped 5 bases from V and 2 bases from J, with 10 bases between. This CDR3 spans 13 amino acids. This CDR3 is CASSGYTTYEQYF. The CDR3 coding sequence is TGTGCCAGCAGCGGCTACACAACCTACGAGCAGTACTTC. Full variable domain (outside the CDR3, taken from reference TRBV7-8 and TRBJ2-7): GAGVSQSPRYKVAKRGQDVALRCDPISGHVSLFWYQQALGQGPEFLTYFQNEAQLDKSGLPSDRFFAERPEGSVSTLKIQRTQQEDSAVYLCASSGYTTYEQYFGPGTRLTVT.

The chain joins TRBV7-8 to TRBJ1-1; D not certain. CDR1 and CDR2 from the germline V gene are SGHVS and FQNEAQ. This CDR3 contains 15 residues. V lost 0 bases to trimming and J lost 6 bases, with 14 bases between them. CDR3 in DNA: TGTGCCAGCAGCTTAGCCCAGGACCCGGTCGCTGAAGCTTTCTTT. Encoded protein: CASSLAQDPVAEAFF.

For this clonotype: A much larger clone lies a single base off, so this may be a read error. This sequence joins TRBV7-9 and TRBJ2-7; D may match TRBD1 or TRBD2 (5 bases each). The V end lost 1 base, the J end lost 5 bases, and 12 bases lay between the germline ends. CDR1 is SEHNR, CDR2 FQNEAQ, per germline (reference sequence). The CDR3 is 14 residues long. The CDR3 DNA reads TGTGCCAGCAGCTTAGACGGGGCAAGCCACGAGCAGTACTTC. Its translation: CASSLDGASHEQYF.

This rearrangement joins TRBV2 to TRBJ1-1; D is unclear. The germline V and J ends were trimmed by 2 bases and 2 bases, with 15 bases remaining between them. CDR3 length equals 16 residues. CDR1 SNHLY and CDR2 FYNNEI come from the germline V gene. The chain's CDR3 is CASSEIGNPLNTEAFF. The CDR3 DNA sequence: TGTGCCAGCAGTGAAATCGGGAATCCCCTAAACACTGAAGCTTTCTTT.

To note about this clonotype: One end of the junction varies from germline; a read error may be responsible. The gene calls are TRBV10-3 and TRBJ2-7; the D gene could be TRBD1 or TRBD2 (7 bases each). CDR3 length equals 15 residues. CDR1 ENHRY and CDR2 SYGVKD come from the germline V gene. CDR3 protein: CASSSPGRTGYEQYF. The DNA for the CDR3 is TGTGCCAGCAGTTCGCCCGGGAGGACAGGCTATGAGCAGTACTTC.

This clonotype has only a few counts. This rearrangement joins TRBV9 to TRBJ2-7; TRBD1 might be the D (6 bases). V was cut by 3 bases and J by 2 bases, with 12 bases left in between. The CDR3 loop spans 14 amino acids. Germline CDR1 is SGDLS and CDR2 is YYNGEE. CDR3 region: CASSGRDTPYEQYF. Here the CDR3 DNA reads TGTGCCAGCAGCGGCCGGGACACCCCCTACGAGCAGTACTTC.

This clonotype was detected a few times. The rearrangement uses TRBV4-1 and TRBJ1-1, with D possibly matching TRBD1 (5 bases). Trimming removed 4 bases at V and 0 bases at J, with 15 bases between. CDR1 MGHRA and CDR2 YSYEKL come from the germline V gene. CDR3 length: 16 amino acids. CDR3: CASSLTGTAMNTEAFF. In DNA, the CDR3 is TGCGCCAGCAGCCTAACCGGGACGGCCATGAACACTGAAGCTTTCTTT.

V gene TRBV20-1 combines with J gene TRBJ2-5, with 8 bases fitting TRBD2. After removal of 5 bases from V and 3 bases from J, the junction contained 14 bases not matched to a gene. The CDR3 loop spans 16 amino acids. Germline lookup yields CDR1 DFQATT and CDR2 SNEGSKA (reference sequence). Here the CDR3 reads CSAYSGGSGREETQYF. The CDR3, as DNA: TGCAGTGCTTACAGCGGGGGCTCCGGACGAGAAGAGACCCAGTACTTC.